The clone carrying this T cell receptor beta chain has more than one count but fewer than ten. Its specificity is not known. The sample originates from a study of cytomegalovirus exposure and HLA in healthy donors. Study-level findings and limits: Beyond CMV serostatus, there was no information to go on about immune exposure. V- and J-gene trimming in TCR beta was tied to a missense DCLRE1C variant by an analysis performed later.

The PCR was carried out with 60 Vbeta primers and 13 Jbeta primers. Per the original data handling: Later analysis identified 65 million to 80 million unique TCR beta chains, roughly 11 million shared. TCRdb keeps only in-frame clones here, not all; method: immunoSEQ multiplex PCR. V, J and clone size are those of that table, while D and trimming were read from the DNA. The profile covers about 200,000 clones, with about 88% appearing a single time and around 0.3% taken by the ten largest. The CDR3 covers 15 residues. Per germline, CDR1 SGDLS and CDR2 YYNGEE. J lost 1 base, V lost 4 bases, and 5 bases had no gene match. Healthy bone marrow donors made up the donors.

Sequencing was carried out using PBMCs. This chain uses TRBV9 with TRBJ1-5, with TRBD1 matching over 7 bases. This receptor was obtained from a woman aged 25 to 45 in good health and CMV-seronegative. CDR3 amino acids: CASSREGASNQPQHF. CDR3 in DNA: TGTGCCAGCAGCCGAGAGGGGGCGAGCAATCAGCCCCAGCATTTT. The full variable domain, completed using reference TRBV9 and TRBJ1-5, is DSGVTQTPKHLITATGQRVTLRCSPRSGDLSVYWYQQSLDQGLQFLIQYYNGEERAKGNILERFSAQQFPDLHSELNLSSLELGDSALYFCASSREGASNQPQHFGDGTRLSIL.